The 20 T cell receptor beta chains reported below all come from one sample, sequenced in a study of cytomegalovirus exposure and HLA in healthy donors. Both 60 Vbeta primers and 13 Jbeta primers went into the PCR. Profiled with immunoSEQ multiplex PCR; TCRdb holds only in-frame clones, not every one. The table lists approximately 140,000 clones, roughly three quarters of them singletons, with approximately 0.86% in the top ten. The material sequenced was PBMCs. The source of these receptors is a woman in her sixties in good health and CMV-seronegative.

The chain has TRBV19 and TRBJ2-7, with D possibly matching TRBD2 (5 bases). Germline V gene data show CDR1 as LNHDA and CDR2 as SQIVND (reference sequence). The CDR3 has 17 amino acids. Between the trimmed V and J ends, which lost 0 bases and 2 bases, there was a span of 17 bases. The DNA for the CDR3 is TGTGCCAGTAGTATAGACCTAGGACGTACCGGGGCCTACGAGCAGTACTTC. This sequence encodes CASSIDLGRTGAYEQYF.

The J gene is TRBJ2-5, the V gene TRBV5-1, with 8 bases aligning to TRBD1. The CDR3 length is 14 residues. Germline V gene lookup returns CDR1 SGHRS and CDR2 YFSETQ. V trimming: 3 bases; J trimming: 4 bases; junction bases outside the gene matches: 5. The CDR3 nucleotides read TGCGCCAGCAGCTCCCCGGACAGGGCAGAGACCCAGTACTTC. Its protein product is CASSSPDRAETQYF.

The chain joins TRBV19 to TRBJ2-1, with D perhaps matching TRBD1 (5 bases). Trimming pared 5 bases from V and 8 bases from J, leaving 22 bases between. Germline V gives CDR1 LNHDA, CDR2 SQIVND (reference sequence). The CDR3 has 16 residues. The CDR3 protein is CASSARTLGGPHEQFF. The CDR3 DNA is TGTGCCAGTAGTGCCAGGACACTGGGCGGACCCCATGAGCAGTTCTTC.

This clone was recorded a few times. The rearrangement links TRBV6-4 to TRBJ2-3; 12 positions agree with TRBD2. The V segment lost 2 bases and the J segment 3 bases; nucleotides outside the gene matches: 0. The CDR3 contains 15 residues. Germline V gives CDR1 MRHNA, CDR2 SNTAGT. The chain's CDR3 is CASSDGTSGTDTQYF. Written as DNA, the CDR3 is TGTGCCAGCAGTGACGGGACTAGCGGGACAGATACGCAGTATTTT.

The V gene is TRBV6-1, the J gene TRBJ1-5; D is ambiguous. The CDR3 extends over 15 amino acids. The germline CDR1 and CDR2 sequences are MNHNS and SASEGT. V shed 4 bases and J shed 0 bases, with 10 bases lying between them. The CDR3 DNA reads as TGTGCCAGCAGTGTAAGCAGGCATAGCAATCAGCCCCAGCATTTT. Translating gives CASSVSRHSNQPQHF.

This clone was detected a few times. This chain joins TRBV5-1 and TRBJ2-1; TRBD2 is a possible D gene (6 bases). CDR3 length: 19 amino acids. Looked up from germline, CDR1 is SGHRS and CDR2 is YFSETQ. V lost 0 bases and J lost 9, with 28 bases in between. CDR3 loop: CASSLAGAYGEIRYGEQFF. The CDR3 DNA reads as TGCGCCAGCAGCTTGGCGGGAGCTTATGGTGAAATCCGGTATGGTGAGCAGTTCTTC.

This chain connects TRBV6-1 to TRBJ2-3; 9 positions match TRBD1. The CDR3 is 16 amino acids. V lost 2 bases and J lost 5; bases outside the gene matches: 8. From germline, CDR1 is MNHNS and CDR2 SASEGT. This CDR3 reads CASSEKDRGAGDTQYF. The CDR3 DNA sequence: TGTGCCAGCAGTGAAAAGGACAGGGGCGCAGGAGATACGCAGTATTTT.

V usage is TRBV10-3 and J usage is TRBJ2-6; possibly TRBD2 for D (5 bases). Germline V gene lookup returns CDR1 ENHRY and CDR2 SYGVKD. Trimming left V 0 bases short and J 1 base short, with 13 bases between. The CDR3 extends over 18 amino acids. For the CDR3, the DNA is TGTGCCATCAGTGAGTCCGAGGGAGTGGGGTCTGGGGCCAACGTCCTGACTTTC. The encoded protein is CAISESEGVGSGANVLTF.

The rearrangement links TRBV7-9 to TRBJ2-3; 13 bases line up with TRBD2. CDR1 and CDR2 (germline): SEHNR, FQNEAQ (reference sequence). This CDR3 is 17 amino acids long. The ends lost 4 bases at V and 1 base at J; junction bases unmatched: 5. CDR3: CASSSPGLAGGTDTQYF. The CDR3 DNA reads TGTGCCAGCAGCTCCCCCGGACTAGCGGGGGGCACAGATACGCAGTATTTT.

This sequence joins TRBV5-1 and TRBJ2-1; TRBD2 matches at 8 bases. After removal of 1 base from V and 5 bases from J, the junction contained 8 bases not matched to a gene. This CDR3 region has 16 residues. The germline gives CDR1 SGHRS, CDR2 YFSETQ. This CDR3 is CASSLNGRGVDNEQFF. The CDR3, as DNA: TGCGCCAGCAGCTTGAATGGGCGGGGGGTGGACAATGAGCAGTTCTTC.

As regards this clone: The sample contains more than one DNA sequence encoding this CDR3. This rearrangement joins TRBV5-4 to TRBJ1-3, with 7 bases fitting TRBD1. This CDR3 region has 16 residues. CDR1 is SGHNT, CDR2 YYREEE, per germline (reference sequence). V was pared by 4 bases and J by 4 bases, with 11 bases of the junction left unmatched. The CDR3 loop reads CASSIDREASGNTIYF. The CDR3 DNA sequence: TGTGCCAGCAGCATTGACAGGGAGGCCTCCGGAAACACCATATATTTT.

The rearrangement joins TRBV11-2 to TRBJ2-7, with D tentatively TRBD1 (6 bases). CDR3 length equals 15 residues. The ends were cut back, 0 bases at V and 0 bases at J, with 9 bases in the middle. The germline CDR1 and CDR2 sequences are SGHAT and FQNNGV. The DNA for the CDR3 is TGTGCCAGCAGCTTAGATGACAGGAGCTCCTACGAGCAGTACTTC. It encodes CASSLDDRSSYEQYF. The full variable domain, completed using reference TRBV11-2 and TRBJ2-7, is EAGVAQSPRYKIIEKRQSVAFWCNPISGHATLYWYQQILGQGPKLLIQFQNNGVVDDSQLPKDRFSAERLKGVDSTLKIQPAKLEDSAVYLCASSLDDRSSYEQYFGPGTRLTVT.

J is TRBJ2-5 and V is TRBV5-4; TRBD1 matches 7 bases. The DNA end favors TRBJ2-7, so the J call may be wrong. The germline V gene has CDR1 SGHNT and CDR2 YYREEE (reference sequence). The CDR3 sequence is 15 residues long. The CDR3 is CASSVTGIPPYEQYF. The CDR3 DNA reads as TGTGCCAGCAGCGTGACAGGGATACCTCCCTACGAGCAGTACTTC.

The V gene is TRBV4-2, the J gene TRBJ2-5, with TRBD2 matching over 9 bases. CDR1 and CDR2 from the germline V gene are LGHNA and YNFKEQ. This CDR3 region has 17 residues. V was pared by 0 bases and J by 1 base, with 6 bases of the junction left unmatched. The CDR3 here is CASSQEGTSYLQETQYF. CDR3 DNA sequence: TGTGCCAGCAGCCAAGAAGGGACTAGCTACCTCCAAGAGACCCAGTACTTC.

The chain employs TRBV20-1 and TRBJ2-1; tentative D call: TRBD2 (6 bases). In germline, CDR1 is DFQATT, CDR2 SNEGSKA (reference sequence). The V end lost 5 bases, the J end lost 13 bases, and 12 bases lay between the germline ends. The CDR3 consists of 10 residues. The CDR3 region is CSALSGEQFF. DNA of the CDR3: TGCAGTGCTCTTTCGGGAGAACAGTTCTTC.

The chain recombines TRBV27 with TRBJ2-1, with 13 bases that match TRBD2. CDR1 MNHEY and CDR2 SMNVEV come from the germline V gene (reference sequence). This CDR3 comprises 21 residues. The ends lost 0 bases at V and 0 bases at J; junction bases unmatched: 11. CDR3 sequence (DNA): TGTGCCAGCAGTTTATCGATACCGGGACTAGCGGGAAAGAGCTCCTACAATGAGCAGTTCTTC. This sequence encodes CASSLSIPGLAGKSSYNEQFF.

V usage is TRBV25-1 and J usage is TRBJ2-5, with 7 bases aligning to TRBD1. CDR3 length equals 14 residues. Losses at the gene ends were 5 bases for V and 4 bases for J; bases not matched to a gene: 7. Germline CDR1 MGHDK, CDR2 SYGVNS. CDR3 in DNA: TGTGCCAGCAGTTTACCGACAGGGTTAGAGACCCAGTACTTC. Encoded protein: CASSLPTGLETQYF.

A few counts support this clone. This chain joins TRBV4-2 and TRBJ2-3, with a weak D call TRBD2 (6 bases). Germline values: CDR1 LGHNA, CDR2 YNFKEQ. This CDR3 has 15 residues. Trimming took 0 bases from V and 6 from J, leaving 13 bases between them. The CDR3 sequence: CASSQDLGGMDTQYF. CDR3 sequence (DNA): TGTGCCAGCAGCCAAGATCTCGGGGGAATGGATACGCAGTATTTT.

The rearrangement links TRBV28 to TRBJ1-2; weak D call: TRBD1 (6 bases). Per germline, CDR1 MDHEN and CDR2 SYDVKM. This CDR3 is built from 14 residues. Trimming pared 1 base from V and 4 bases from J, leaving 10 bases between. The CDR3: CASSLSGATYGYTF. The CDR3 nucleotides read TGTGCCAGCAGTTTATCAGGGGCTACCTATGGCTACACCTTC.

CDR3 DNA sequence: TGTGCCAGCACGTTTAGCGGGAACTACAATGAGCAGTTCTTC. Protein sequence: CASTFSGNYNEQFF. This chain links TRBV6-1 with TRBJ2-1; TRBD2 matches 8 bases. The CDR3 is made up of 14 amino acids. Per germline, CDR1 MNHNS and CDR2 SASEGT. V shed 7 bases, J shed 3 bases, and the junction held 5 bases outside the gene matches.